The present T cell receptor beta chain was sequenced within a study of immune evolution from preneoplasia to lung adenocarcinoma. Between the mid-2010s and the late 2010s, patients underwent resection in Japan or China. After pathologic assessment, macro-dissection selected premalignant or tumor cells for extraction. The repertoire was sequenced with immunoSEQ multiplex PCR; TCRdb's copy has only in-frame clones and lacks some. The table lists 14,000 or so clones, 85% of them singletons. The TCR comes from a donor at least 70 years old with lung adenocarcinoma. The sequenced sample was FFPE lung adenocarcinoma in situ tissue.

DNA for the CDR3: TGTGCCAGCAGCTCCGACAGTCGGGACAGGCAGTACTTC. Its protein is CASSSDSRDRQYF. V and J are TRBV28 and TRBJ2-4, with 8 bases lining up with TRBD1. Per germline, CDR1 MDHEN and CDR2 SYDVKM. CDR3 length equals 13 residues. J lost 13 bases, V lost 6 bases, and 11 bases had no gene match.